A single sample gave rise to the 23 T cell receptor beta chains below, sequenced in a study of control samples from healthy donors and cancer patients. Only in-frame clones appear in the TCRdb table, and some are missing; sequencing was by immunoSEQ multiplex PCR. The table records under 90,000 clones, 92% of them present only once. The specimen was blood. These receptors all come from a woman in her sixties or seventies in good health.

The chain links TRBV11-3 to TRBJ1-5; D ambiguous. CDR1 and CDR2 (germline): SGHNT, YENEEA. The length of the CDR3 is 16 residues. V was shortened by 0 bases and J by 6 bases, with 15 bases between the two germline ends. CDR3 region: CASSLDTEADSQPQHF. The CDR3 nucleotides read TGTGCCAGCAGCTTAGATACCGAGGCGGATAGTCAGCCCCAGCATTTT.

This sequence joins TRBV15 and TRBJ1-5; 8 nucleotides align to TRBD1. Germline V gives CDR1 LNHNV, CDR2 YYDKDF (reference sequence). There are 19 residues in the CDR3. The ends lost 2 bases at V and 0 bases at J; junction bases unmatched: 12. This CDR3 is CATSRLDGTGFYSNQPQHF. The CDR3 nucleotides are TGTGCCACCAGCAGATTAGACGGGACAGGATTTTATAGCAATCAGCCCCAGCATTTT.

This chain joins TRBV19 and TRBJ2-3; 8 nucleotides line up with TRBD1. The CDR3 has 13 residues. Germline CDR1 reads LNHDA; CDR2 reads SQIVND (reference sequence). V was pared by 5 bases and J by 5 bases, with 3 bases of the junction left unmatched. The CDR3 DNA is TGTGCCAGTAGTCAGGGGGCGGGAGATACGCAGTATTTT. Protein product: CASSQGAGDTQYF.

The chain carries TRBV5-1 and TRBJ2-7; possibly TRBD1 or TRBD2 for D (6 bases each). There are 15 residues in the CDR3. The germline CDR1 and CDR2 sequences are SGHRS and YFSETQ. V lost 4 bases and J lost 1, with 15 bases in between. CDR3: CASSMSPGASYEQYF. CDR3 sequence (DNA): TGCGCCAGCAGCATGTCTCCGGGGGCGTCCTACGAGCAGTACTTC.

The J gene is TRBJ1-4, the V gene TRBV5-1; perhaps TRBD1 as D (5 bases). The V gene lost 3 bases and the J gene lost 0 bases, with 9 bases spanning the gap. The length of the CDR3 is 15 residues. Germline V CDR1 and CDR2: SGHRS, YFSETQ. DNA of the CDR3: TGCGCCAGCAGCTCCGGGACTACAACTAATGAAAAACTGTTTTTT. Translation: CASSSGTTTNEKLFF.

The V and J genes are TRBV7-2 and TRBJ2-5, with D possibly being TRBD2 (5 bases). The CDR3 length is 12 residues. Trimming took off 1 base at V and 7 bases at J, with 7 bases between the two ends. Per germline, CDR1 SGHTA and CDR2 FQGNSA. The CDR3 DNA sequence: TGTGCCAGCAGCTTAGAGAGCGGGACCCAGTACTTC. Its translation: CASSLESGTQYF. The full variable domain, with the rest looked up from reference TRBV7-2 and TRBJ2-5, is GAGVSQSPSNKVTEKGKDVELRCDPISGHTALYWYRQSLGQGLEFLIYFQGNSAPDKSGLPSDRFSAERTGGSVSTLTIQRTQQEDSAVYLCASSLESGTQYFGPGTRLLVL.

The chain has TRBV3-1 (or the pseudogene TRBV3-2) and TRBJ2-7; D could derive from TRBD1 or TRBD2 (5 bases each). CDR1 is LGHDT and CDR2 is YNNKEL in the germline V gene (reference sequence). The V end was cut by 1 base, the J end by 0 bases, with 13 bases between. The CDR3 covers 16 residues. The CDR3 loop is CASSQVLGVSSYEQYF. Written as DNA, the CDR3 is TGTGCCAGCAGCCAAGTCTTGGGGGTTAGCTCCTACGAGCAGTACTTC.

The gene calls are TRBV10-3 and TRBJ2-7; D uncertain. Germline CDR1 and CDR2: ENHRY and SYGVKD. This CDR3 has 12 residues. V lost 8 bases and J lost 4, with 12 bases in between. The CDR3: CAIGLTEYEQYF. DNA for the CDR3: TGTGCCATCGGCCTGACGGAATACGAGCAGTACTTC.

This rearrangement joins TRBV3-1 (or the pseudogene TRBV3-2) to TRBJ2-3, with 14 bases that match TRBD2. Germline-derived CDR1 and CDR2 are LGHDT and YNNKEL (reference sequence). The CDR3 sequence is 16 residues long. V trimming: 6 bases; J trimming: 7 bases; junction bases outside the gene matches: 9. The CDR3 loop is CASSPGLAGVRYTQYF. The CDR3 DNA follows: TGTGCCAGCAGTCCGGGACTAGCGGGAGTTAGGTATACGCAGTATTTT.

The chain couples TRBV30 to TRBJ2-1; 16 bases agree with TRBD2. The germline V gene encodes CDR1 GTSNPN and CDR2 SVGIG (reference sequence). The CDR3 runs 18 residues. V was pared by 3 bases and J by 1 base, with 6 bases of the junction left unmatched. CDR3 amino acids: CAWRAGTSGRGSYNEQFF. The CDR3 region has the DNA TGTGCCTGGAGGGCGGGGACTAGCGGGAGGGGTTCCTACAATGAGCAGTTCTTC.

The chain employs TRBV10-3 and TRBJ1-2, with 10 bases aligning to TRBD1. Germline V gene lookup returns CDR1 ENHRY and CDR2 SYGVKD. This CDR3 is 16 amino acids long. V gave up 3 bases and J gave up 6 bases; unmatched junction bases: 10. CDR3 residues: CAISDPNRQGADGYTF. As DNA, the CDR3 is TGTGCCATCAGTGACCCGAACCGACAGGGGGCAGATGGCTACACCTTC.

V and J are TRBV30 and TRBJ2-3, with unresolved D. The length of the CDR3 is 16 residues. Trimming removed 0 bases from V and 0 bases from J, with 13 bases in between. Germline V gene lookup returns CDR1 GTSNPN and CDR2 SVGIG (reference sequence). CDR3 loop: CAWSVGNTPSTDTQYF. The CDR3 region has the DNA TGTGCCTGGAGTGTAGGGAACACCCCCAGCACAGATACGCAGTATTTT.

The chain recombines TRBV6-5 with TRBJ2-3, with D maybe TRBD1 (6 bases). Per the germline V gene, CDR1 is MNHEY and CDR2 is SVGAGI. The CDR3 is 15 amino acids. V was cut by 6 bases and J by 1 base, with 14 bases left in between. The CDR3 region has the DNA TGTGCCAGCAGCCACCGACAGGCTGGCACAGATACGCAGTATTTT. It translates to CASSHRQAGTDTQYF.

The chain recombines TRBV4-3 with TRBJ1-5; D unclear. Trimming left V 0 bases short and J 1 base short, with 7 bases between. Germline values: CDR1 LGHNA, CDR2 YSLEER. The CDR3 has 15 amino acids. CDR3 nucleotides: TGCGCCAGCAGCCAAGAGTTGGGGAGCAATCAGCCCCAGCATTTT. The encoded protein is CASSQELGSNQPQHF.

The V call is TRBV28, the J call TRBJ2-3; 8 bases are a match to TRBD2. The ends lost 6 bases at V and 0 bases at J; junction bases unmatched: 8. The CDR3 is made up of 16 amino acids. Germline lookup yields CDR1 MDHEN and CDR2 SYDVKM. The DNA for the CDR3 is TGTGCCAGCAGGGCCGTAGCGGGAAAAAGCACAGATACGCAGTATTTT. It translates to CASRAVAGKSTDTQYF.

CDR3 bases: TGTGCCAGCAGCTTATTTGGGCAGGGAATGGGACAGCCCCAGCATTTT. Protein: CASSLFGQGMGQPQHF. The chain links TRBV7-2 to TRBJ1-5; D might be TRBD1 (5 bases). CDR1 SGHTA and CDR2 FQGNSA come from the germline V gene. Trimming removed 2 bases at V and 7 bases at J, with 18 bases between. CDR3 length equals 16 residues. The full variable domain, with the rest looked up from reference TRBV7-2 and TRBJ1-5, is GAGVSQSPSNKVTEKGKDVELRCDPISGHTALYWYRQSLGQGLEFLIYFQGNSAPDKSGLPSDRFSAERTGGSVSTLTIQRTQQEDSAVYLCASSLFGQGMGQPQHFGDGTRLSIL.

The chain combines TRBV16 with TRBJ1-2, with D perhaps matching TRBD1 (5 bases). The CDR3 is 13 residues long. Trimming left V 4 bases short and J 7 bases short, with 13 bases between. Germline assignment: CDR1 KGHSY and CDR2 FQNENV. The CDR3 loop is CASSPTRQSGYTF. The CDR3 nucleotides read TGTGCCAGCAGCCCAACTAGACAGAGTGGCTACACCTTC.

This chain connects TRBV19 to TRBJ2-6; the match to TRBD2 covers 14 bases. CDR1 and CDR2 from the germline V gene are LNHDA and SQIVND (reference sequence). The CDR3 sequence is 17 residues long. The J segment lost 2 bases and the V segment lost 3 bases, leaving 0 bases of the junction unmatched. This chain's CDR3 is CASSMGLAGAGANVLTF. The CDR3 bases are TGTGCCAGTAGTATGGGACTAGCGGGAGCTGGGGCCAACGTCCTGACTTTC. The entire variable domain, with the rest obtained from reference TRBV19 and TRBJ2-6, is as follows: DGGITQSPKYLFRKEGQNVTLSCEQNLNHDAMYWYRQDPGQGLRLIYYSQIVNDFQKGDIAEGYSVSREKKESFPLTVTSAQKNPTAFYLCASSMGLAGAGANVLTFGAGSRLTVL.

The chain joins TRBV3-1 (or the pseudogene TRBV3-2) to TRBJ2-5; 7 bases fit TRBD1. The CDR3 consists of 13 residues. Per the germline V gene, CDR1 is LGHDT and CDR2 is YNNKEL (reference sequence). Trimming at V came to 3 bases and at J to 4 bases, leaving 2 bases not matched to a gene. CDR3 in DNA: TGTGCCAGCAGCCAGGGACAGCGAGAGACCCAGTACTTC. Encoded protein: CASSQGQRETQYF.

The chain carries TRBV30 and TRBJ2-3; D possibly corresponds to TRBD2 (5 bases). CDR3 length: 14 residues. Germline CDR1 reads GTSNPN; CDR2 reads SVGIG (reference sequence). V gave up 5 bases and J gave up 3 bases, with 15 bases separating them. The CDR3 region has the DNA TGTGCCTGGGGCCGGGGAGAAGGAACAGATACGCAGTATTTT. Protein: CAWGRGEGTDTQYF. The full variable domain, in which reference TRBV30 and TRBJ2-3 provide the parts outside the CDR3, is SQTIHQWPATLVQPVGSPLSLECTVEGTSNPNLYWYRQAAGRGLQLLFYSVGIGQISSEVPQNLSASRPQDRQFILSSKKLLLSDSGFYLCAWGRGEGTDTQYFGPGTRLTVL.

The rearrangement uses TRBV5-1 and TRBJ2-5, with D possibly matching TRBD2 (5 bases). Germline CDR1 is SGHRS and CDR2 is YFSETQ. The CDR3 covers 13 residues. V was clipped by 5 bases and J by 7 bases, with 15 bases between them. The CDR3 region is CASRFEGEATQYF. DNA for the CDR3: TGCGCCAGCAGATTTGAGGGTGAGGCGACCCAGTACTTC.

The chain couples TRBV6-5 to TRBJ2-2; D is unresolved. This CDR3 spans 13 amino acids. Germline loops: CDR1 MNHEY, CDR2 SVGAGI. V was clipped by 0 bases and J by 8 bases, with 7 bases between them. CDR3 bases: TGTGCCAGCAGTTACTCGATGGGTGGGGAGCTGTTTTTT. It translates to CASSYSMGGELFF.

V gene TRBV2 combines with J gene TRBJ1-2; D gene unclear. The CDR3 has 16 amino acids. Trimming left V 5 bases short and J 7 bases short, with 23 bases between. The germline CDR1 and CDR2 sequences are SNHLY and FYNNEI. This chain's CDR3 is CASSSTQAGDWGGYTF. CDR3 DNA sequence: TGTGCCAGCAGTTCTACCCAGGCTGGAGACTGGGGTGGCTACACCTTC.